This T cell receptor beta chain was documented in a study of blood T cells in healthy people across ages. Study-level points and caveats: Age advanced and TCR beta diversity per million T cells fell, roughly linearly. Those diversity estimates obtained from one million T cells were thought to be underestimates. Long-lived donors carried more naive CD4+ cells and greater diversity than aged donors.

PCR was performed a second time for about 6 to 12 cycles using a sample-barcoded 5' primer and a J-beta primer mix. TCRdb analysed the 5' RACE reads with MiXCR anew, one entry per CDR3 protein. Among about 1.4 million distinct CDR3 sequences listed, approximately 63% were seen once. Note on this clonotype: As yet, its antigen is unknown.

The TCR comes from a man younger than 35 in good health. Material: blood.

CDR3: CSAFDTGTSISYEQYF. CDR3 DNA sequence: TGCAGTGCCTTCGACACAGGGACTAGCATCTCCTACGAGCAGTACTTC. The chain recombines TRBV20-1 with TRBJ2-4; 9 bases align to TRBD2. The DNA end is more similar to TRBJ2-7, so the J call may be wrong. Germline loops: CDR1 DFQATT, CDR2 SNEGSKA (reference sequence). This CDR3 contains 16 residues.